This T cell receptor beta chain came from a study of beta chain features in type 1 diabetes. The entirety of the isolated RNA underwent reverse transcription, so expressed TCRB transcripts were sequenced. Some clones are missing from TCRdb's copy, which holds only in-frame ones; the method was immunoSEQ multiplex PCR. The sample records roughly 450,000 clones, roughly 13% being singletons. By way of CD45RO/CCR7/CD25/CD127/CD95/CD27, the CD4+ regulatory, stem cell-like memory, central memory and naive cells were sorted. The V and J ends lost 4 bases and 4 bases, in that order; junction bases with no gene match: 6. Germline-derived CDR1 and CDR2 are SGHNT and YYREEE (reference sequence). The CDR3 totals 16 residues.

The clonotype was recovered from a man aged 25-45 years in good health. Sequencing used naive CD4+ T cells from blood. The chain employs TRBV5-4 and TRBJ2-5; 14 positions agree with TRBD2. The CDR3 region is CASSPGLAGAGETQYF. The CDR3, as DNA: TGTGCCAGCAGCCCGGGACTAGCGGGGGCTGGAGAGACCCAGTACTTC.